The 11 T cell receptor beta chains presented below share a single source sample, sequenced in a study of blood T cell repertoires in COVID-19. Method: immunoSEQ multiplex PCR; TCRdb's copy keeps in-frame clones and lacks some. Of 70,000 or so clones detected, about nine tenths appear once; the ten largest clones hold roughly 28%. Material: peripheral blood. The receptor source for this set is a woman aged 80 or over with active or convalescent COVID-19.

Written as DNA, the CDR3 is TGTGCCTGGAGTGCGCGGGACAGTAGATATGGCTACACCTTC. It codes for CAWSARDSRYGYTF. The V gene is TRBV30, the J gene TRBJ1-2; TRBD1 matches at 7 bases. The CDR3 loop spans 14 amino acids. CDR1 and CDR2 (germline): GTSNPN, SVGIG (reference sequence). The V gene end was trimmed by 1 base and the J gene end by 5 bases; junction bases not matched to a gene: 7.

The chain combines TRBV6-6 with TRBJ1-4; D uncertain. Germline CDR1 and CDR2: MNHNY and SVGAGI (reference sequence). This CDR3 spans 16 amino acids. The germline V and J ends were trimmed by 2 bases and 0 bases, with 10 bases remaining between them. The CDR3 spells CASSYPAGTTNEKLFF. CDR3 DNA: TGTGCCAGCAGTTACCCCGCCGGTACAACTAATGAAAAACTGTTTTTT.

A few counts support this clone. The CDR3 is CASSLVFRQGTEGYTF. As DNA, the CDR3 is TGCGCCAGCAGCTTGGTCTTTCGCCAGGGGACCGAGGGCTACACCTTC. The chain joins TRBV5-1 to TRBJ1-2, with D possibly TRBD1 on 6 matching bases. The ends were cut back, 0 bases at V and 8 bases at J, with 20 bases in the middle. The germline CDR1 and CDR2 sequences are SGHRS and YFSETQ. The CDR3 totals 16 residues.

The rearrangement links TRBV3-1 (or the pseudogene TRBV3-2) to TRBJ2-2; 12 positions match TRBD2. Germline loops: CDR1 LGHDT, CDR2 YNNKEL (reference sequence). With V trimmed by 3 bases and J by 5 bases, 1 base remained unmatched. The CDR3 totals 15 residues. Here the CDR3 reads CASSHTSGGTGELFF. The CDR3 region has the DNA TGTGCCAGCAGCCACACTAGCGGGGGGACCGGGGAGCTGTTTTTT.

The chain carries TRBV7-3 and TRBJ2-1; tentative D call: TRBD2 (7 bases). V lost 5 bases, J lost 15 bases, and 23 bases lay in between. The CDR3 is made up of 14 amino acids. The germline gives CDR1 SGHTA, CDR2 FQGTGA. The CDR3: CASSPARGGAGMFF. CDR3 sequence (DNA): TGTGCCAGCAGCCCCGCCCGAGGGGGGGCCGGGATGTTCTTC.

This rearrangement joins TRBV14 to TRBJ2-7, with 13 bases identical to TRBD2. The CDR3 length is 16 residues. Germline V gives CDR1 SGHDN, CDR2 FVKESK. V shed 1 base, J shed 2 bases, and the junction held 2 bases outside the gene matches. CDR3 protein: CASSQGTSGGAYEQYF. CDR3 DNA: TGTGCCAGCAGCCAAGGGACTAGCGGGGGTGCCTACGAGCAGTACTTC.

This clone has just a few counts. The chain joins TRBV4-1 to TRBJ1-6, with D hard to call. This CDR3 is built from 13 residues. Trimming stripped 1 base from V and 7 bases from J, with 5 bases between. CDR1 and CDR2 (germline): MGHRA, YSYEKL. Here the CDR3 reads CASSQVRNSPLHF. DNA for the CDR3: TGCGCCAGCAGCCAAGTGAGGAATTCACCCCTCCACTTT.

The rearrangement links TRBV3-1 (or the pseudogene TRBV3-2) to TRBJ1-6, with D possibly being TRBD1 (6 bases). V dropped 6 bases and J dropped 7 bases, with 13 bases sitting between them. The CDR3 spans 14 residues. Germline loops: CDR1 LGHDT, CDR2 YNNKEL (reference sequence). The CDR3 DNA is TGTGCCAGCAGGCGACAGGACACCAATTCACCCCTCCACTTT. The encoded protein is CASRRQDTNSPLHF.

This chain uses TRBV5-3 with TRBJ1-6; D remains unclear. TRBV5-3 is an ORF; its function is uncertain. This CDR3 region has 16 residues. V lost 4 bases and J lost 0, with 11 bases in between. CDR3 sequence reads: CARSGTGNSYNSPLHF. CDR3 in DNA: TGTGCCAGAAGCGGAACGGGAAACTCCTATAATTCACCCCTCCACTTT.

This chain's CDR3 is CASSPPPTSVETQYF. CDR3 DNA sequence: TGCGCCAGCAGCCCCCCCCCAACTAGCGTCGAGACCCAGTACTTC. The chain links TRBV4-3 to TRBJ2-5; 7 positions match TRBD2. This CDR3 has 15 residues. After removal of 4 bases from V and 5 bases from J, the junction contained 10 bases not matched to a gene. Germline assignment: CDR1 LGHNA and CDR2 YSLEER.

This clone was found many times. This rearrangement joins TRBV5-5 to TRBJ1-4; D is possibly TRBD1 (6 bases). Germline-derived CDR1 and CDR2 are SGHKS and YYEKEE (reference sequence). The CDR3 is 11 amino acids. V was cut by 9 bases and J by 6 bases, with 9 bases left in between. The CDR3 loop reads CAIGGHEKLFF. Here the CDR3 DNA reads TGTGCCATCGGGGGGCATGAAAAACTGTTTTTT.